This T cell receptor beta chain was recovered during a study of blood T cell repertoires in COVID-19. Background on the study: Acute-phase and convalescent COVID-19 samples originated in the United States, Italy and Spain.

This clone came up a few times. As handled by the study authors: Reference gene primer amplification gave nucleated cell count estimates. Clones were read by immunoSEQ multiplex PCR, and TCRdb kept only the in-frame ones, dropping some. The V and J calls and clone size were taken over from that table, and D and trimming were inferred from the DNA. The table lists nearly 350,000 clones, roughly 87% of them singletons. Assignment of participants to cohorts was predicated upon participant-reported clinical history. Cohort 3 recovered donors had two negative PCRs, clearance, or symptom resolution. The CDR3 runs 18 residues. The germline V gene encodes CDR1 SGHRS and CDR2 YFSETQ. V was pared by 0 bases and J by 4 bases, with 22 bases between.

The J gene is TRBJ2-5, the V gene TRBV5-1, with D possibly matching TRBD2 (6 bases). Input material: PBMCs or T cells enriched from blood (not recorded which). This clonotype originated in a woman aged 25 to 39 who had recovered from COVID-19. CDR3 nucleotide sequence: TGCGCCAGCAGCTTGGGGGATTCTAGCGATTGGGTAGTAGAGACCCAGTACTTC. It specifies CASSLGDSSDWVVETQYF.